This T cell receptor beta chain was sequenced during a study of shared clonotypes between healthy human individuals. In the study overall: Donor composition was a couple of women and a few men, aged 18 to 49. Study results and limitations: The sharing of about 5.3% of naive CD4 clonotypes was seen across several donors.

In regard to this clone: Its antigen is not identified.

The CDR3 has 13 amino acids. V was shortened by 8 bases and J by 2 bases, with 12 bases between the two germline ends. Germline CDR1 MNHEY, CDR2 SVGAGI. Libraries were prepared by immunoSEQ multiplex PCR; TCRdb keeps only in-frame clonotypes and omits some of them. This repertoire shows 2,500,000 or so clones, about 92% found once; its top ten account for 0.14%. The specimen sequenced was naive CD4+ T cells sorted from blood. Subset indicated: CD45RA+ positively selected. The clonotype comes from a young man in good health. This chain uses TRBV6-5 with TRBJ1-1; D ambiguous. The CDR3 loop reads CASAFRINTEAFF. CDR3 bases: TGTGCCAGCGCATTCCGGATCAACACTGAAGCTTTCTTT.